This T cell receptor beta chain comes out of a study of CD4 T cells in lung cancer. Overall study: Blood T cells were screened for responses to candidate mutation neoepitopes. Before giving blood, patients had received treatments including platinum chemotherapy, some also nivolumab or pembrolizumab.

From the same resection, lung tissue at least 3 cm from the malignant lesion was taken. Germline V gives CDR1 MNHEY, CDR2 SMNVEV (reference sequence). After removal of 4 bases from V and 1 base from J, the junction contained 12 bases not matched to a gene. The CDR3 has 18 amino acids. TCRdb's copy holds only in-frame clones and misses some; the assay was immunoSEQ multiplex PCR. Of roughly 9,800 clones listed, over 65% are singletons. The sequenced sample was normal lung tissue taken away from the tumor. The TCR comes from a man aged 60 to 69 with non-small cell lung cancer. This chain links TRBV27 with TRBJ2-4, with 8 bases that match TRBD1. CDR3 nucleotide sequence: TGTGCCAGCAGTTCCTACCTCAGGGGGCGCAAGGCCAAAAACATTCAGTACTTC. The encoded protein is CASSSYLRGRKAKNIQYF.